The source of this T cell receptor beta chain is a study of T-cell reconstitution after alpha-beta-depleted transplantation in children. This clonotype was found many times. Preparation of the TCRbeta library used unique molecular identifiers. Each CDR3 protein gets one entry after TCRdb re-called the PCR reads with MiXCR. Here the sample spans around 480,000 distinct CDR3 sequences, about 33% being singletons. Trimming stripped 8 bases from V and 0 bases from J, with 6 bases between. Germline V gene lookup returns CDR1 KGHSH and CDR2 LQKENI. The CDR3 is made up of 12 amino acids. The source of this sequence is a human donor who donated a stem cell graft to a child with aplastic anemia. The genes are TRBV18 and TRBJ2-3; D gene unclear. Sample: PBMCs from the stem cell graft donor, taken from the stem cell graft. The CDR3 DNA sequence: TGTGCCAGCAGCACCAGCACAGATACGCAGTATTTT. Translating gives CASSTSTDTQYF.